The 14 T cell receptor beta chains in this list originate from one sample, sequenced in a study of T-cell reconstitution after alpha-beta-depleted transplantation in children. Preparation of the TCRbeta library used unique molecular identifiers. One entry per CDR3 protein, called by TCRdb with MiXCR from the PCR reads. In the table there are about 420,000 distinct CDR3 sequences, 16% of which are singletons. The sample here was PBMCs, mostly from graft donor cells, taken 360 days after TCRalphabeta/CD19-depleted stem cell transplant. These receptors were collected from a boy younger than two who had a stem cell transplant for Wiskott-Aldrich syndrome, so the T cells may come from the graft donor.

This clonotype was seen only a few times. The chain joins TRBV20-1 to TRBJ1-3; D gene ambiguous. V was pared by 4 bases and J by 0 bases, with 16 bases between. Germline V gene lookup returns CDR1 DFQATT and CDR2 SNEGSKA (reference sequence). The CDR3 length is 16 residues. In DNA form, the CDR3 reads TGCAGTGCTACTTTACATCATGGGGTCTCTGGAAACACCATATATTTT. Amino acids: CSATLHHGVSGNTIYF.

In this sample, this clonotype turned up many times. The chain links TRBV6-2 or TRBV6-3 to TRBJ2-2, with 11 nucleotides matching TRBD2. J was trimmed by 2 bases and V by 8 bases; bases with no gene match: 7. Germline lookup yields CDR1 MNHEY and CDR2 SVGEGT. The CDR3 is 16 amino acids. CDR3 amino acids: CASENSGRGNTGELFF. CDR3 DNA sequence: TGTGCCAGCGAGAATAGCGGGAGGGGAAACACCGGGGAGCTGTTTTTT.

The sample holds many counts of this clonotype. The V call is TRBV5-1, the J call TRBJ2-1; 9 bases line up with TRBD1. The V gene's germline CDR1 is SGHRS and CDR2 YFSETQ. Losses at the gene ends were 0 bases for V and 3 bases for J; bases not matched to a gene: 1. CDR3 length: 15 amino acids. For the CDR3, the DNA is TGCGCCAGCAGCTTGGCGGGACAGGGCTACAATGAGCAGTTCTTC. Its protein is CASSLAGQGYNEQFF.

The CDR3 DNA reads as TGTGCCAGCAGCTTACTCAGGACTAGCGGGAGTATCAGACCCAATGAGCAGTTCTTC. Residues: CASSLLRTSGSIRPNEQFF. The rearrangement uses TRBV11-2 and TRBJ2-1, with 13 bases aligning to TRBD2. The CDR3 is 19 residues long. Unmatched junction bases numbered 13, after V lost 2 bases and J lost 6 bases. CDR1 and CDR2 from the germline V gene are SGHAT and FQNNGV.

This chain uses TRBV5-1 with TRBJ2-4; D is undetermined. V was pared by 9 bases and J by 5 bases, with 0 bases between. CDR3 size: 8 residues. Looked up from germline, CDR1 is SGHRS and CDR2 is YFSETQ. DNA for the CDR3: TGCGCCAAAAACATTCAGTACTTC. This sequence encodes CAKNIQYF.

This clonotype came up a few times. The V gene is TRBV29-1, the J gene TRBJ2-3, with 7 bases aligning to TRBD2. Trimming removed 2 bases from V and 4 bases from J; junction bases left unmatched: 3. The CDR3 extends over 13 amino acids. Germline lookup yields CDR1 SQVTM and CDR2 ANQGSEA. The CDR3 protein is CSVESGGADTQYF. The CDR3, as DNA: TGCAGCGTTGAAAGTGGGGGGGCAGATACGCAGTATTTT.

This clonotype was detected only a few times. The rearrangement links TRBV18 to TRBJ2-7, with unresolved D. The germline CDR1 and CDR2 sequences are KGHSH and LQKENI. This CDR3 comprises 12 residues. Deletions cut 1 base from V and 4 bases from J, with 5 bases between. The CDR3 reads CASSPQSYEQYF. The CDR3 coding sequence is TGTGCCAGCTCACCACAGAGTTACGAGCAGTACTTC.

This chain connects TRBV24-1 to TRBJ2-1; no clear D gene. Germline V gene lookup returns CDR1 KGHDR and CDR2 SFDVKD. The CDR3 runs 16 residues. Trimming took off 5 bases at V and 6 bases at J, with 19 bases between the two ends. In DNA form, the CDR3 reads TGTGCCACCAGTGCCCCCGGAGCACAGTTAAGCAATGAGCAGTTCTTC. Translation gives CATSAPGAQLSNEQFF.

This clonotype was picked up a small number of times. V and J are TRBV12-3 or TRBV12-4 and TRBJ2-7; the match to TRBD1 covers 9 bases. Trimming cost V 2 bases and J 5 bases; bases outside gene matches: 7. The CDR3 is 15 amino acids. CDR3 DNA: TGTGCCAGCAGTTTACGGGGGGACAGGGAGGACGAGCAGTACTTC. Its translation: CASSLRGDREDEQYF.

The rearrangement uses TRBV12-3 or TRBV12-4 and TRBJ2-3; 7 bases line up with TRBD1. J was trimmed by 1 base and V by 5 bases; bases with no gene match: 6. The CDR3 is made up of 15 amino acids. CDR3 sequence: CASSGGQMGTDTQYF. DNA of the CDR3: TGTGCCAGCAGTGGGGGACAGATGGGCACAGATACGCAGTATTTT.

This clonotype was seen a handful of times. The gene calls are TRBV9 and TRBJ2-2; 7 bases map to TRBD1. With 3 bases clipped from V and 0 bases from J, the junction kept 2 bases outside the gene matches. Germline V gene lookup returns CDR1 SGDLS and CDR2 YYNGEE. The CDR3 has 15 amino acids. The CDR3 is CASSEGATNTGELFF. The CDR3 DNA reads as TGTGCCAGCAGCGAGGGGGCTACGAACACCGGGGAGCTGTTTTTT.

This clonotype has a handful of counts. The chain carries TRBV6-5 and TRBJ2-5; TRBD1 is a possible D gene (5 bases). CDR1 MNHEY and CDR2 SVGAGI come from the germline V gene. Trimming shortened V by 2 bases and J by 3 bases, and 10 bases separated the two germline ends. This CDR3 is built from 14 residues. CDR3 loop: CASSYRAGKETQYF. CDR3 coding DNA: TGTGCCAGCAGTTACAGAGCAGGGAAAGAGACCCAGTACTTC.

This clonotype was counted only a few times. V gene TRBV5-1 combines with J gene TRBJ2-7; maybe TRBD2 (5 bases). Germline values: CDR1 SGHRS, CDR2 YFSETQ. The CDR3 sequence is 16 residues long. Trimming shortened V by 0 bases and J by 3 bases, and 16 bases separated the two germline ends. CDR3 in amino acids: CASSLVSGFPDYEQYF. CDR3 nucleotides: TGCGCCAGCAGCTTGGTTTCGGGGTTTCCTGACTACGAGCAGTACTTC.

The chain recombines TRBV5-1 with TRBJ2-1; possible D gene TRBD1, 6 bases. Trimming left V 3 bases short and J 4 bases short, with 11 bases between. Germline V gene lookup returns CDR1 SGHRS and CDR2 YFSETQ. This CDR3 is built from 14 residues. The CDR3 region is CASSYLRGYNEQFF. The CDR3 nucleotides are TGCGCCAGCAGCTACCTTAGGGGGTACAATGAGCAGTTCTTC.